This TCR beta chain was retrieved from a study of shared clonotypes between healthy human individuals. Repertoires were generated with immunoSEQ multiplex PCR, while TCRdb's copy carries only in-frame clones and drops some. Of more than 2 million clones listed, just under 95% are singletons. As defined, naive CD8 cells were CD45RO-negative and positively selected for CCR7, with terminally differentiated effector memory CD45RA+ cells excluded. Sequencing was done on a sample of naive CD8+ T cells from PBMCs. This TCR was recovered from a man between 18 and 29 years old in good health. Some clones in this sample may be carry-over from other donors' samples.

The CDR3 DNA reads TGTGCCAGCAGTTTAACCTTGAGTCCCTACGAGCAGTACTTC. Protein product: CASSLTLSPYEQYF. The genes are TRBV28 and TRBJ2-7; no firm D call. CDR3 length: 14 amino acids. Trimming took off 2 bases at V and 2 bases at J, with 10 bases between the two ends. CDR1 and CDR2 from the germline V gene are MDHEN and SYDVKM.